This T cell receptor (beta chain) was recorded in a study of T cell repertoires in cytomegalovirus infection. The wider study: Indicated by public TCR beta signatures were CMV infection and matching HLA type. General study findings and limits: Carriage of CMV together with the relevant HLA was identifiable through cumulative public TCR beta family frequency. Clonotype analysis showed dominance of the ex vivo response by HLA-C-restricted CMV-specific TCR beta clonotypes.

As regards this clonotype: No antigen is known for it.

From the reads, TCRdb called clonotypes with MiXCR, one entry per CDR3 protein. The data contain about 180,000 distinct CDR3 sequences, approximately 17% of them singletons. The TCR comes from a human donor in good health (CMV status not recorded). Some clones in this sample may be carry-over from other donors' samples. Sequencing was carried out using CD8+ T cells from PBMCs.

The CDR3 DNA follows: TGTGCCAGCAGCCCAGGGGGGGGCACAGATACGCAGTATTTT. Its translation: CASSPGGGTDTQYF. The chain combines TRBV7-3 with TRBJ2-3; D is perhaps TRBD1 or TRBD2 (7 bases each). Trimming removed 5 bases from V and 1 base from J, with 10 bases in between. Germline assignment: CDR1 SGHTA and CDR2 FQGTGA. This CDR3 spans 14 amino acids. The full variable domain, with the rest looked up from reference TRBV7-3 and TRBJ2-3, is GAGVSQTPSNKVTEKGKYVELRCDPISGHTALYWYRQSLGQGPEFLIYFQGTGAADDSGLPNDRFFAVRPEGSVSTLKIQRTERGDSAVYLCASSPGGGTDTQYFGPGTRLTVL.